These 16 T cell receptor beta chains were sequenced from one sample in a study of OX40 agonist ivuxolimab in advanced cancers. Data came from immunoSEQ multiplex PCR; TCRdb stores just in-frame clones and leaves some out. The profile shows roughly 100,000 clones, roughly 87% of them singletons. Sequencing used CD4+ or CD8+ T cells sorted from blood, obtained in a trial of the OX40 agonist ivuxolimab. These TCRs come from an adult with an advanced solid tumor such as melanoma, head and neck, liver or kidney cancer.

This chain joins TRBV7-2 and TRBJ2-2, with 10 positions matching TRBD1. J gave up 6 bases and V 7 bases, and 8 bases lay outside the gene matches. This CDR3 comprises 15 residues. Germline lookup yields CDR1 SGHTA and CDR2 FQGNSA. The DNA of the CDR3 is TGTGCCAGCATCTCCGGGACAGGGGAGGCCGGGGAGCTGTTTTTT. Translating it yields CASISGTGEAGELFF. The full variable domain, with the rest looked up from reference TRBV7-2 and TRBJ2-2, is GAGVSQSPSNKVTEKGKDVELRCDPISGHTALYWYRQSLGQGLEFLIYFQGNSAPDKSGLPSDRFSAERTGGSVSTLTIQRTQQEDSAVYLCASISGTGEAGELFFGEGSRLTVL.

V gene TRBV19 combines with J gene TRBJ1-5, with D tentatively TRBD1 (5 bases). Germline V lookup: CDR1 LNHDA, CDR2 SQIVND (reference sequence). Trimming removed 0 bases from V and 3 bases from J, with 12 bases in between. The CDR3 runs to 16 residues. The CDR3 DNA is TGTGCCAGTAGTATAGATCCTTCAGGGCACAATCAGCCCCAGCATTTT. Protein: CASSIDPSGHNQPQHF. Together with reference TRBV19 and TRBJ1-5, the CDR3 gives the full variable domain: DGGITQSPKYLFRKEGQNVTLSCEQNLNHDAMYWYRQDPGQGLRLIYYSQIVNDFQKGDIAEGYSVSREKKESFPLTVTSAQKNPTAFYLCASSIDPSGHNQPQHFGDGTRLSIL.

J is TRBJ1-5 and V is TRBV2, with D perhaps matching TRBD1 (5 bases). CDR1 is SNHLY, CDR2 FYNNEI, per germline. The CDR3 has 17 residues. The V end was cut by 2 bases, the J end by 6 bases, with 20 bases between. The CDR3 sequence: CASSEWGPAIKSQPQHF. For the CDR3, the DNA is TGTGCCAGCAGTGAATGGGGCCCGGCCATAAAGAGTCAGCCCCAGCATTTT.

The chain carries TRBV7-2 and TRBJ2-2; no reliable D call. V lost 3 bases and J 6 bases, leaving 14 bases between the germline ends. The CDR3 has 15 residues. The germline CDR1 and CDR2 sequences are SGHTA and FQGNSA. CDR3: CASSFHGKGAGELFF. Here the CDR3 DNA reads TGTGCCAGCAGCTTTCACGGTAAGGGTGCCGGGGAGCTGTTTTTT.

V gene TRBV7-9 combines with J gene TRBJ2-7, with D hard to call. Looked up from germline, CDR1 is SEHNR and CDR2 is FQNEAQ (reference sequence). The CDR3 is 15 amino acids. V lost 5 bases to trimming and J lost 0 bases, with 14 bases between them. The CDR3 sequence is CASSVPAGRSYEQYF. As DNA, the CDR3 is TGTGCCAGCAGCGTCCCTGCCGGGCGCTCCTACGAGCAGTACTTC.

V gene TRBV11-2 combines with J gene TRBJ1-1; D is perhaps TRBD1 (5 bases). The CDR3 has 14 amino acids. Trimming pared 5 bases from V and 1 base from J, leaving 11 bases between. Per germline, CDR1 SGHAT and CDR2 FQNNGV. Here the CDR3 reads CASSPWGTNTEAFF. CDR3 bases: TGTGCCAGCAGCCCGTGGGGCACGAACACTGAAGCTTTCTTT.

With regard to this clone: This same CDR3 is encoded by further DNA sequences in the sample. V gene TRBV6-1 combines with J gene TRBJ2-3, with TRBD2 matching over 13 bases. Germline V gene data show CDR1 as MNHNS and CDR2 as SASEGT. The trim removed 4 bases at V and 2 bases at J, leaving 9 bases unmatched. CDR3 length: 18 amino acids. CDR3 bases: TGTGCCAGCAGTGCGGGACTAGCGGGGAGGGGAATCACAGATACGCAGTATTTT. Translation: CASSAGLAGRGITDTQYF.

This sequence joins TRBV4-1 and TRBJ2-7; 9 bases are shared with TRBD2. With 4 bases clipped from V and 2 bases from J, the junction kept 9 bases outside the gene matches. The CDR3 spans 16 residues. Germline CDR1 reads MGHRA; CDR2 reads YSYEKL. The CDR3 coding sequence is TGCGCCAGCAGCCTCCAGGCGGGGGGGGCTACCTACGAGCAGTACTTC. Translation: CASSLQAGGATYEQYF.

The chain uses TRBV30 and TRBJ1-2; D is uncertain. Germline V gives CDR1 GTSNPN, CDR2 SVGIG (reference sequence). The CDR3 is 13 residues long. V shed 4 bases and J shed 0 bases, with 9 bases lying between them. The CDR3 protein is CAWKPGSNYGYTF. The CDR3, as DNA: TGTGCCTGGAAACCGGGGTCTAACTATGGCTACACCTTC.

The V and J genes are TRBV23-1 and TRBJ2-5, with 7 bases lining up with TRBD2. TRBV23-1 is classed as an ORF, of uncertain function. The CDR3 extends over 17 amino acids. V lost 2 bases to trimming and J lost 2 bases; unmatched junction nucleotides: 11. CDR3 protein: CASSQKIPTSSQETQYF. The DNA for the CDR3 is TGCGCCAGCAGTCAAAAAATTCCGACTAGCAGTCAAGAGACCCAGTACTTC.

This clone occurred once. V usage is TRBV4-3 and J usage is TRBJ1-2; tentatively, D is TRBD1 (5 bases). Germline CDR1 and CDR2: LGHNA and YSLEER. The CDR3 contains 13 residues. Trimming removed 0 bases at V and 6 bases at J, with 8 bases between. The DNA for the CDR3 is TGCGCCAGCAGCCAAGATAGAGGGGATGGCTACACCTTC. This translates into CASSQDRGDGYTF.

Only one count was recorded for this clone. The rearrangement links TRBV7-6 to TRBJ1-3, with D perhaps TRBD1 (5 bases). Germline loops: CDR1 SGHVS, CDR2 FNYEAQ. V was cut by 5 bases and J by 7 bases, with 21 bases left in between. The CDR3 covers 16 residues. The CDR3 spells CASSPVYGAAYNTIYF. The CDR3, as DNA: TGTGCCAGCAGCCCGGTATACGGGGCTGCTTACAACACCATATATTTT.

The V gene is TRBV7-3, the J gene TRBJ2-7; D not certain. CDR1 and CDR2 from the germline V gene are SGHTA and FQGTGA. CDR3 length: 14 amino acids. Trimming pared 3 bases from V and 2 bases from J, leaving 11 bases between. The CDR3 loop is CASSLSGQAYEQYF. The CDR3 DNA reads as TGTGCCAGCAGCTTGTCGGGCCAGGCCTACGAGCAGTACTTC.

The genes are TRBV25-1 and TRBJ2-2; 8 bases align to TRBD1. CDR3 size: 15 residues. Looked up from germline, CDR1 is MGHDK and CDR2 is SYGVNS. The V and J ends lost 6 bases and 4 bases, in that order; junction bases with no gene match: 7. In DNA form, the CDR3 reads TGTGCCAGCAGAAACACAGGGGGAGTCACCGGGGAGCTGTTTTTT. Translation: CASRNTGGVTGELFF.

The V gene is TRBV6-1, the J gene TRBJ1-4, with TRBD1 as a possible D gene (5 bases). Trimming pared 7 bases from V and 3 bases from J, leaving 12 bases between. The CDR3 runs to 14 residues. CDR1 and CDR2 from the germline V gene are MNHNS and SASEGT. The CDR3 region has the DNA TGTGCCAGCAAGGACGGGGGGGCTAATGAAAAACTGTTTTTT. The encoded protein is CASKDGGANEKLFF.

This chain uses TRBV21-1 with TRBJ2-1; TRBD2, the D gene given by the table, was not confirmed from the DNA. TRBV21-1 is described as a pseudogene. CDR3 length equals 17 residues. The CDR3 coding sequence is TGTGCCAGCAGCAAAGAAACGACTAGCGGGAGGGCCGCGGAGCAGTTCTTC. Protein sequence: CASSKETTSGRAAEQFF.